The rows below give T cell receptor beta chains drawn from one sample of a study of identical twins. TCRdb reanalysed the 5' RACE reads using MiXCR and keeps one entry per CDR3 protein. Counted here are 450,000 to 650,000 distinct CDR3 sequences, more than 9% occurring once; the ten biggest clones make up around 3.2%. The same data also contributed to another study, on yellow fever vaccine responses in identical twins.

Sequencing input: PBMCs. These receptors all stem from a young woman in good health. Both conserved end residues are part of each CDR3. D genes are given only for firm matches. Part of the rows lack a size; the others show once, few, many or a class for expanded clones.

clone_size d_call j_call v_call cdr3_aa cdr3_nt
- TRBD1 TRBJ2-1 TRBV27 CASRGQPSGEQFF TGTGCCAGCCGGGGACAGCCGTCAGGTGAGCAGTTCTTC
many TRBD2 TRBJ2-1 TRBV7-3 CASSFGTSAIDEQFF TGTGCCAGCAGCTTCGGGACTAGCGCGATCGATGAGCAGTTCTTC
many TRBD2 TRBJ2-7 TRBV29-1 CSVISGNFYEQYF TGCAGCGTAATTAGCGGGAACTTTTACGAGCAGTACTTC
- TRBD2 TRBJ2-1 TRBV7-9 CATVSGTSSYNEQFF TGTGCCACCGTTAGCGGGACTAGCTCCTACAATGAGCAGTTCTTC
many TRBD1 TRBJ1-5 TRBV28 CASRPRQGHQPQHF TGTGCCAGCAGACCACGACAGGGACACCAGCCCCAGCATTTT
few TRBD2 TRBJ2-7 TRBV30 CAWKREGPEQYF TGTGCCTGGAAACGGGAGGGTCCCGAGCAGTACTTC
many TRBD2 TRBJ2-5 TRBV20-1 CSAPGLAGETQYF TGCAGTGCTCCAGGACTAGCCGGGGAGACCCAGTACTTC
many TRBD1 TRBJ2-7 TRBV5-1 CASSLGTGPPYEQYF TGCGCCAGCAGCTTGGGGACAGGTCCCCCCTACGAGCAGTACTTC
many - TRBJ1-1 TRBV7-2 CASSTRTGLRTEAFF TGTGCCAGCAGCACCCGAACAGGGTTGCGCACTGAAGCTTTCTTT
- - TRBJ2-7 TRBV3-1 CASSQVPGQNYEQYF TGTGCCAGCAGCCAAGTTCCCGGACAGAACTACGAGCAGTACTTC
- - TRBJ2-3 TRBV29-1 CSVRGGAPDTQYF TGCAGCGTTCGGGGTGGGGCCCCGGATACGCAGTATTTT
few - TRBJ2-7 TRBV11-1 CASSSPPGYEQYF TGTGCCAGCAGCTCACCCCCGGGGTACGAGCAGTACTTC
few - TRBJ2-7 TRBV7-2 CASSLGSLYEQYF TGTGCCAGCAGCTTAGGGTCATTGTACGAGCAGTACTTC
many TRBD1 TRBJ1-1 TRBV5-1 CASSLPAPDRLDVGTEAFF TGCGCCAGCAGCTTGCCGGCCCCGGACAGGCTAGACGTGGGGACTGAAGCTTTCTTT
- TRBD2 TRBJ2-1 TRBV4-1 CASSQGAGGAYNEQFF TGCGCCAGCAGCCAAGGAGCGGGAGGGGCCTACAATGAGCAGTTCTTC
many - TRBJ2-3 TRBV28 CASSLKGGVTDTQYF TGTGCCAGCAGTTTAAAGGGTGGGGTGACGGATACGCAGTATTTT
few TRBD2 TRBJ2-1 TRBV2 CASSDLREGEQFF TGTGCCAGCAGTGATCTTAGGGAGGGTGAGCAGTTCTTC
- - TRBJ2-5 TRBV20-1 CSAVGPSIQETQYF TGCAGTGCTGTCGGACCCAGTATTCAAGAGACCCAGTACTTC
few - TRBJ2-2 TRBV20-1 CSAPRTTDTGELFF TGCAGTGCTCCTCGGACTACCGACACCGGGGAGCTGTTTTTT
- - TRBJ2-3 TRBV6-1 CASSEAPLEGGADTQYF TGTGCCAGCAGTGAAGCCCCTCTGGAGGGCGGCGCAGATACGCAGTATTTT
- - TRBJ2-7 TRBV2 CASSESVSYEQYF TGTGCCAGCAGTGAAAGTGTGAGCTACGAGCAGTACTTC
- TRBD2 TRBJ2-1 TRBV7-6 CASSPVVAGVGQFF TGTGCCAGCAGCCCAGTCGTTGCGGGAGTTGGGCAGTTCTTC
many TRBD1 TRBJ2-7 TRBV12-3/TRBV12-4 CASSTGTATYEQYF TGTGCCAGCAGTACCGGGACAGCAACCTACGAGCAGTACTTC
few TRBD2 TRBJ2-1 TRBV7-9 CASSPTTSGSYNEQFF TGTGCCAGCAGCCCGACGACTAGCGGGAGCTACAATGAGCAGTTCTTC
many - TRBJ2-3 TRBV6-2/TRBV6-3 CASSYPHTDTQYF TGTGCCAGCAGTTACCCCCACACAGATACGCAGTATTTT
- TRBD2 TRBJ2-1 TRBV6-2/TRBV6-3 CASSYPGLAAPSYNEQFF TGTGCCAGCAGTTACCCTGGACTAGCGGCACCATCCTACAATGAGCAGTTCTTC
many - TRBJ2-1 TRBV7-2 CASSFGGGPYNEQFF TGTGCCAGCAGCTTTGGAGGGGGGCCCTACAATGAGCAGTTCTTC
- TRBD2 TRBJ2-1 TRBV7-6 CASSLATSGGVYEQFF TGTGCCAGCAGCTTAGCGACTAGCGGGGGTGTCTATGAGCAGTTCTTC
- - TRBJ2-1 TRBV14 CASSQAAYLPGRTNEQFF TGTGCCAGCAGCCAAGCCGCATACCTACCCGGCCGGACTAATGAGCAGTTCTTC
few - TRBJ2-7 TRBV6-1 CASNARRDNTYEQYF TGTGCCAGCAACGCCCGCCGGGACAACACCTACGAGCAGTACTTC
many - TRBJ1-6 TRBV28 CASSLSQDSFNSPLHF TGTGCCAGCAGTTTATCCCAGGACAGCTTTAATTCACCCCTCCACTTT
many TRBD2 TRBJ2-5 TRBV7-2 CASRVGGMKTQYF TGTGCCAGCAGGGTGGGGGGGATGAAGACCCAGTACTTC
many TRBD2 TRBJ2-4 TRBV11-2 CASSLGGRKAKNIQYF TGTGCCAGCAGCTTGGGCGGGAGAAAAGCCAAAAACATTCAGTACTTC
many - TRBJ2-1 TRBV3-1 CASSHSTDSYNEQFF TGTGCCAGCAGCCATTCTACCGACTCCTACAATGAGCAGTTCTTC
- - TRBJ2-3 TRBV20-1 CSGDAGPADTQYF TGCAGTGGGGATGCGGGACCAGCAGATACGCAGTATTTT
few TRBD2 TRBJ2-7 TRBV10-3 CAISEFGLAGVRSYEQYF TGTGCCATCAGTGAGTTTGGGCTAGCGGGAGTTCGGTCCTACGAGCAGTACTTC
few TRBD1 TRBJ1-1 TRBV28 CASRETTGVNTEAFF TGTGCCAGCAGGGAGACCACAGGGGTGAACACTGAAGCTTTCTTT
- TRBD2 TRBJ2-5 TRBV4-3 CASSPSRAGVQETQYF TGCGCCAGCAGCCCATCCCGGGCGGGGGTACAAGAGACCCAGTACTTC
- - TRBJ1-1 TRBV7-9 CASSLGAVEAFF TGTGCCAGCAGCTTAGGGGCCGTTGAAGCTTTCTTT
many TRBD1 TRBJ2-1 TRBV7-8 CASSPPGTGYEQFF TGTGCCAGCAGCCCTCCCGGGACAGGGTATGAGCAGTTCTTC
many TRBD1 TRBJ1-1 TRBV29-1 CSGRQGVNTEAFF TGCAGCGGGAGACAGGGGGTTAACACTGAAGCTTTCTTT
few - TRBJ2-2 TRBV21-1 CASTGDTGELFF TGTGCCAGTACAGGTGACACCGGGGAGCTGTTTTTT
many TRBD2 TRBJ2-7 TRBV11-2 CASSWGGSAGYEQYF TGTGCCAGCTCCTGGGGGGGGTCAGCTGGGTACGAGCAGTACTTC
many TRBD2 TRBJ2-1 TRBV27 CASSSGTSTFF TGTGCCAGCAGTTCCGGGACTAGCACGTTCTTC
- TRBD1 TRBJ2-5 TRBV5-1 CASSLDRPSQETQYF TGCGCCAGCAGCCTGGACAGGCCTTCCCAAGAGACCCAGTACTTC
many TRBD2 TRBJ2-7 TRBV12-3/TRBV12-4 CASSLGGLDYEQYF TGTGCCAGCAGTTTGGGAGGGCTGGACTACGAGCAGTACTTC
few - TRBJ2-5 TRBV19 CASSPSPTSSEGTQYF TGTGCCAGTAGTCCCAGCCCGACTAGTTCAGAGGGGACCCAGTACTTC
few TRBD2 TRBJ2-3 TRBV12-3/TRBV12-4 CASSFLRGVADTQYF TGTGCCAGCAGTTTCTTGCGGGGGGTCGCAGATACGCAGTATTTT
few - TRBJ2-7 TRBV12-3/TRBV12-4 CASSFVAGPSYEQYF TGTGCCAGCAGTTTTGTTGCAGGACCCTCCTACGAGCAGTACTTC
- - TRBJ2-7 TRBV5-5 CASTGLSSYEQYF TGTGCCAGCACGGGACTTAGCTCCTACGAGCAGTACTTC